Shown below are 7 T cell receptor beta chains from a single sample sequenced in a study of blood T cell repertoires in COVID-19. Using immunoSEQ multiplex PCR, the repertoire was profiled, and TCRdb retains in-frame clones only, with some absent. The sample yields about 27,000 clones, roughly four fifths seen once. Sequenced sample: peripheral blood. These TCRs come from a woman aged 80 or over with acute or convalescent COVID-19.

In this sample, this clone turned up once. In nucleotides, the CDR3 is TGTGCCAGCAGTTTATCCTCCCGCGGGCTAGCGGACGAGCAGTACTTC. Amino acids: CASSLSSRGLADEQYF. The chain joins TRBV28 to TRBJ2-7, with 7 bases fitting TRBD2. The CDR3 is 16 residues long. The V gene's germline CDR1 is MDHEN and CDR2 SYDVKM. J lost 5 bases, V lost 1 base, and 11 bases had no gene match.

This clone showed up just a few times. The chain combines TRBV12-3 or TRBV12-4 with TRBJ1-1; the match to TRBD1 covers 7 bases. The CDR3 runs 13 residues. V gave up 2 bases and J gave up 3 bases; unmatched junction bases: 0. As DNA, the CDR3 is TGTGCCAGCAGTTTAACAGGGGACACTGAAGCTTTCTTT. Translation: CASSLTGDTEAFF.

This chain joins TRBV7-9 and TRBJ1-1; 7 bases agree with TRBD1. The junction had 12 bases not matched to a gene; V was cut back by 4 bases and J by 7 bases. Germline V gene lookup returns CDR1 SEHNR and CDR2 FQNEAQ (reference sequence). The CDR3 covers 15 residues. This chain's CDR3 is CASSSLGGGVSEAFF. The CDR3 DNA reads TGTGCCAGCAGCTCTTTAGGGGGCGGGGTGAGTGAAGCTTTCTTT.

The chain couples TRBV12-3 or TRBV12-4 to TRBJ1-2; D is possibly TRBD1 (6 bases). The length of the CDR3 is 13 residues. V lost 3 bases, J lost 3 bases, and 8 bases lay in between. Here the CDR3 reads CASSFWGHYGYTF. In DNA, the CDR3 is TGTGCCAGCAGTTTTTGGGGGCACTATGGCTACACCTTC.

CDR3 protein: CASSSRGPGSNQPQHF. CDR3 nucleotide sequence: TGTGCCAGCAGCTCCCGTGGGCCAGGGAGCAATCAGCCCCAGCATTTT. The gene calls are TRBV7-2 and TRBJ1-5; tentative D call: TRBD1 (5 bases). The CDR3 loop spans 16 amino acids. CDR1 and CDR2 from the germline V gene are SGHTA and FQGNSA. V gave up 4 bases and J gave up 1 base, with 14 bases separating them.

V is TRBV30 and J is TRBJ2-1, with 7 nucleotides matching TRBD2. The V gene end was trimmed by 5 bases and the J gene end by 9 bases; junction bases not matched to a gene: 4. CDR1 and CDR2 from the germline V gene are GTSNPN and SVGIG (reference sequence). The CDR3 is made up of 11 amino acids. In nucleotides, the CDR3 is TGTGCCTGGGGGGGGGTCGGTGAGCAGTTCTTC. Its protein is CAWGGVGEQFF.

CDR3 amino acids: CATSIRGNEQFF. The CDR3 DNA is TGTGCCACCTCCATAAGGGGGAATGAGCAGTTCTTC. V gene TRBV15 combines with J gene TRBJ2-1; D is perhaps TRBD1 (6 bases). With 8 bases removed from V and 7 bases from J, the gap between germline ends came to 12 bases. Looked up from germline, CDR1 is LNHNV and CDR2 is YYDKDF (reference sequence). CDR3 size: 12 residues.